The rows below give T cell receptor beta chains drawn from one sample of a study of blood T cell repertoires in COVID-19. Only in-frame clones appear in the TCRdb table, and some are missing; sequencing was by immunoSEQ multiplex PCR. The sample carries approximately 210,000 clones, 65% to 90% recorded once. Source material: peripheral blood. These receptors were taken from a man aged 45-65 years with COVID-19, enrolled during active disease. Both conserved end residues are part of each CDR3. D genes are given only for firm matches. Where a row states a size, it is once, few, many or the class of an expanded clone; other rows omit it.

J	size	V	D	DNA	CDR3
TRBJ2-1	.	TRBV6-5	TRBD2	TGTGCCAGCACCCCACTAGCGGGAGGGAGTCATGAGCAGTTCTTC	CASTPLAGGSHEQFF
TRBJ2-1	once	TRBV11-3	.	TGTGCCAGCAGCCCCGGACAGCCCGCCACCTCCTACAATGAGCAGTTCTTC	CASSPGQPATSYNEQFF
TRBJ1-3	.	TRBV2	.	TGTGCCAGCAGTTTCCCCAGCTCTGGAAACACCATATATTTT	CASSFPSSGNTIYF
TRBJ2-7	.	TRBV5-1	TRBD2	TGCGCCAGCAGCCCGAGGGTGGCGGGACTAGCGGTCTACGAGCAGTACTTC	CASSPRVAGLAVYEQYF
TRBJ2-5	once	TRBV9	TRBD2	TGTGCCAGCAGCGTTGGGCTAGCGGGAGTGGAGACCCAGTACTTC	CASSVGLAGVETQYF
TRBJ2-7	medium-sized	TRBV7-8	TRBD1	TGTGCCAGCAGCTTAGGGACAGGGGGCGAGTCATCCTACGAGCAGTACTTC	CASSLGTGGESSYEQYF
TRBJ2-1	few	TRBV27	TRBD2	TGTGCCAGCAGTTTAGGGCTAGCGGGAGGAATCTCCTACAATGAGCAGTTCTTC	CASSLGLAGGISYNEQFF
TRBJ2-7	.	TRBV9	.	TGTGCCAGCAGCGTGGGGGCAGTCTCCTACGAGCAGTACTTC	CASSVGAVSYEQYF
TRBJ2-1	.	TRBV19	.	TGTGCCACCCAGGCCCCATGGGGTCCGGGGAATGAGCAGTTCTTC	CATQAPWGPGNEQFF
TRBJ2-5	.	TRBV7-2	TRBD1	TGTGCCAGCAGCTTAGGGGCAGGGGGTTTGGAGACCCAGTACTTC	CASSLGAGGLETQYF
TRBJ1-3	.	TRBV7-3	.	TGTGCCAGCAGCTCGGGACACGGGGGGAACACCATATATTTT	CASSSGHGGNTIYF
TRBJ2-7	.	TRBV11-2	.	TGTGCCAGCAGCCCTCAGGACTACGAGCAGTACTTC	CASSPQDYEQYF
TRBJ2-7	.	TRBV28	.	TGTGCCAGCACGGGAGCCTACGAGCAGTACTTC	CASTGAYEQYF
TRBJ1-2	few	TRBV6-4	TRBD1	TGTGCCAGCAGAGCGGACAGGGGTAGCTATGGCTACACCTTC	CASRADRGSYGYTF
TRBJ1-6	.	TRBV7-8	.	TGTGCCAGCAGCCTGCGGGCAGCCGCGGTGACCTATAATTCACCCCTCCACTTT	CASSLRAAAVTYNSPLHF
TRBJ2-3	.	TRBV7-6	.	TGTGCCAGCAGCTTATTCGGAGGCAGGCAGCCCACTAGCACAGATACGCAGTATTTT	CASSLFGGRQPTSTDTQYF
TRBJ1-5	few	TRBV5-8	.	TGTGCCAGCAACTTTGTCCATGGCAATCAGCCCCAGCATTTT	CASNFVHGNQPQHF
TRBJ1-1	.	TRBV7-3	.	TGTGCCAGCAGCCAGGGGCAAGAGAACACTGAAGCTTTCTTT	CASSQGQENTEAFF
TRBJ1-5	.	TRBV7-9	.	TGTGCCAGCAGCTCAGGACGGGGGGACCCGCGTAGGCCCCAGCATTTT	CASSSGRGDPRRPQHF
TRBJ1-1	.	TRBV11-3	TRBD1	TGTGCCAGCAGCACCACAGGACAGGGAGCTGAAGCTTTCTTT	CASSTTGQGAEAFF
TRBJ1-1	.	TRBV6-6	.	TGTGCCAGCAGCTCACGGCCGGCAGGGGTGAGCACTGAAGCTTTCTTT	CASSSRPAGVSTEAFF
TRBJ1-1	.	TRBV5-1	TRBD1	TGCGCCAGCAGCCTTGAACAGGGGGCTGGTGAAGCTTTCTTT	CASSLEQGAGEAFF
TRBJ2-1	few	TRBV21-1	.	TGTGCCAGCAGGCAGGGGATGAATGAGCAGTTCTTC	CASRQGMNEQFF
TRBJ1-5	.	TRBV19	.	TGTGCCAGTAGTATCCTCAGGGGCAATCAGCCCCAGCATTTT	CASSILRGNQPQHF
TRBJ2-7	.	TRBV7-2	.	TGTGCCAGCAGCTTAGGGGGAGGATTATACGAGCAGTACTTC	CASSLGGGLYEQYF
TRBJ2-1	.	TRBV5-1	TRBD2	TGCGCCAGCAGCCCACAACTAGCGGGACCTTACAATGAGCAGTTCTTC	CASSPQLAGPYNEQFF
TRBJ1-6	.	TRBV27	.	TGTGCCAGCAGTTTATCTCGGACAGCACCTAATTCACCCCTCCACTTT	CASSLSRTAPNSPLHF
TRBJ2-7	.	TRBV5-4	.	TGTGCCACCTCTTACCGGGCGGGCGAGCAGTACTTC	CATSYRAGEQYF
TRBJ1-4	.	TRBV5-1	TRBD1	TGCGCCAGCAGCTTGGGGTACAGGGGAACTAATGAAAAACTGTTTTTT	CASSLGYRGTNEKLFF
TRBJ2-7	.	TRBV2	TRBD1	TGTGCCAGCAGTGCGGTCAGGGGGCCCTACGAGCAGTACTTC	CASSAVRGPYEQYF
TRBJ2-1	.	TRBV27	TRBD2	TGTGCCAGCAGTTCTCAGCGGGGGGCCTACAATGAGCAGTTCTTC	CASSSQRGAYNEQFF
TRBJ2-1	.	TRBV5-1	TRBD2	TGCGCCAGCAGCTTGTCGACTAGCGGGAGGAATGAGCAGTTCTTC	CASSLSTSGRNEQFF
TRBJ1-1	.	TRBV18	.	TGTGCCAGCTCACCAGGCTTGAACACTGAAGCTTTCTTT	CASSPGLNTEAFF
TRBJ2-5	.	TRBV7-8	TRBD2	TGTGCCAGCAGCTTTACAACGACTAGCGGGACCCAAGAGACCCAGTACTTC	CASSFTTTSGTQETQYF
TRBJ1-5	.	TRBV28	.	TGTGCCAGCAGTTCCACACTAGGGCTTGGCAATCAGCCCCAGCATTTT	CASSSTLGLGNQPQHF
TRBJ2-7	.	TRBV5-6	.	TGTGCCAGCAGCTTGGGGGGCAGCTCCTACGAGCAGTACTTC	CASSLGGSSYEQYF
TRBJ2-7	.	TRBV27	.	TGTGCCAGCAGATACAGGGTCGGCGAGCAGTACTTC	CASRYRVGEQYF
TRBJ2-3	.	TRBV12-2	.	TGTGCAAGTCGCCAAGAAGGGGGACAGTTCATAGATACGCAGTATTTT	CASRQEGGQFIDTQYF
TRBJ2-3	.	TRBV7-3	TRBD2	TGTGCCAGCAGCTTAGGGACTAGCGGGAGAATAGATACGCAGTATTTT	CASSLGTSGRIDTQYF
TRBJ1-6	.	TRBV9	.	TGTGCCAGCAGCGTAGAGGGGATGAATAATTCACCCCTCCACTTT	CASSVEGMNNSPLHF
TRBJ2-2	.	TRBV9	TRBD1	TGTGCCAGCAGCAAGAGGGGGCAAGAAGGTACCGGGGAGCTGTTTTTT	CASSKRGQEGTGELFF
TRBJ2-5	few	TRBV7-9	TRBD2	TGTGCCAGCAGCTTACCGACTAGCGGGAGGGCCCGGGAGACCCAGTACTTC	CASSLPTSGRARETQYF
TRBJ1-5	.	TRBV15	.	TGTGCCACCAGCTTCGGACAGTTTGGCAATCAGCCCCAGCATTTT	CATSFGQFGNQPQHF
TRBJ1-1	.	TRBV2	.	TGTGCCAGCAGTGAAACGGTGAACACTGAAGCTTTCTTT	CASSETVNTEAFF
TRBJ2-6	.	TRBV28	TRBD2	TGTGCCAGCAGAGGGACTAGCGGGATTCCCTCTGGGGCCAACGTCCTGACTTTC	CASRGTSGIPSGANVLTF
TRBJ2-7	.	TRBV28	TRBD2	TGTGCCAGCAGTCTCCCTCTTACGCTAGCGGGAGGAACTTACGAGCAGTACTTC	CASSLPLTLAGGTYEQYF
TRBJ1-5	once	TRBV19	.	TGTGCCAGTACTACAGGGTTTCAGCCCCAGCATTTT	CASTTGFQPQHF
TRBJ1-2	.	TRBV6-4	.	TGTGCCAGCAGTGACTCCTTCAGGCCCTATGGCTACACCTTC	CASSDSFRPYGYTF
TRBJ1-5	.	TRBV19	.	TGTGCCAGTAGCCCCAGGAGACAGGCAGTGAATCAGCCCCAGCATTTT	CASSPRRQAVNQPQHF
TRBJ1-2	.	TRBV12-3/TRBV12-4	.	TGTGCCAGCAGTTTATCACAGTTCTATGGCTACACCTTC	CASSLSQFYGYTF
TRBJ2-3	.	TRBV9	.	TGTGCCAGCACCAAACTCTCTAGCACAGATACGCAGTATTTT	CASTKLSSTDTQYF